Following are 22 T cell receptor beta chains from one sample sequenced in a study of OX40 agonist ivuxolimab in advanced cancers. Libraries were prepared by immunoSEQ multiplex PCR; TCRdb keeps only in-frame clonotypes and omits some of them. Among about 61,000 clones listed, 80% to 85% were seen once. This specimen consisted of CD4+ or CD8+ T cells sorted from blood, obtained in a trial of the OX40 agonist ivuxolimab. These TCRs come from an adult with an advanced solid tumor such as melanoma, head and neck, liver or kidney cancer.

In the case of this clone: One end of the junction fails to match germline, which may point to a read error. This sequence joins TRBV7-7 and TRBJ2-2; 9 bases are a match to TRBD2. Germline CDR1 is SSHAT and CDR2 is FNYEAQ (reference sequence). The CDR3 sequence is 16 residues long. CDR3 in amino acids: CASSLASGVSTGELFF. CDR3 nucleotide sequence: TGTGCTAGCAGCTTAGCTAGCGGGGTCTCCACCGGGGAGCTGTTTTTT. Based on the CDR3 plus reference TRBV7-7 and TRBJ2-2, the full variable domain is GAGVSQSPRYKVTKRGQDVTLRCDPISSHATLYWYQQALGQGPEFLTYFNYEAQPDKSGLPSDRFSAERPEGSISTLTIQRTEQRDSAMYRCASSLASGVSTGELFFGEGSRLTVL.

This clone was counted a few times. CDR3 DNA: TGTGCCAGCAGCCCGTTGGGGGAGGGGAATGAGCAGTTCTTC. Its translation: CASSPLGEGNEQFF. This chain links TRBV11-2 with TRBJ2-1; TRBD2 agrees at 7 bases. In germline, CDR1 is SGHAT, CDR2 FQNNGV. The CDR3 loop spans 14 amino acids. Germline trimming cut 5 bases from V and 7 bases from J; bases unmatched to any gene: 8.

The chain recombines TRBV5-1 with TRBJ2-2; 10 bases map to TRBD1. The length of the CDR3 is 16 residues. Germline values: CDR1 SGHRS, CDR2 YFSETQ. Losses at the gene ends were 4 bases for V and 7 bases for J; bases not matched to a gene: 10. CDR3 sequence (DNA): TGCGCCAGCAGCCCTTCCGGGACAGGGGTTATCGGGGAGCTGTTTTTT. It is translated as CASSPSGTGVIGELFF.

The rearrangement joins TRBV18 to TRBJ2-3; TRBD2 matches 8 bases. V lost 1 base to trimming and J lost 0 bases; unmatched junction nucleotides: 3. Germline CDR1 reads KGHSH; CDR2 reads LQKENI. The CDR3 has 16 amino acids. This CDR3 is CASSPRSGGSTDTQYF. Here the CDR3 DNA reads TGTGCCAGCTCACCACGGAGCGGGGGAAGCACAGATACGCAGTATTTT.

This chain connects TRBV7-9 to TRBJ1-6; D is perhaps TRBD1 (5 bases). The CDR3 contains 17 residues. The germline V and J ends were trimmed by 1 base and 3 bases, with 13 bases remaining between them. Per the germline V gene, CDR1 is SEHNR and CDR2 is FQNEAQ (reference sequence). The CDR3 DNA reads as TGTGCCAGCAGCTTAGGGGGATCCGGGGGCTATAATTCACCCCTCCACTTT. This translates into CASSLGGSGGYNSPLHF.

This chain joins TRBV4-1 and TRBJ2-7, with TRBD1 matching 8 bases. The CDR3 spans 15 residues. V trimming: 3 bases; J trimming: 3 bases; junction bases outside the gene matches: 7. Germline-derived CDR1 and CDR2 are MGHRA and YSYEKL. The DNA of the CDR3 is TGCGCCAGCAGCCAGGACGGACAGGGTGGCTACGAGCAGTACTTC. This encodes CASSQDGQGGYEQYF.

J is TRBJ2-3 and V is TRBV7-6; 11 bases are a match to TRBD2. Per germline, CDR1 SGHVS and CDR2 FNYEAQ. The V segment lost 5 bases and the J segment 4 bases; nucleotides outside the gene matches: 14. This CDR3 contains 18 residues. CDR3 in amino acids: CASSPSTSGGPYADTQYF. Here the CDR3 DNA reads TGTGCCAGCAGCCCCAGTACTAGCGGGGGTCCGTATGCAGATACGCAGTATTTT. Full variable domain (remainder filled in from reference TRBV7-6 and TRBJ2-3): GAGVSQSPRYKVTKRGQDVALRCDPISGHVSLYWYRQALGQGPEFLTYFNYEAQQDKSGLPNDRFSAERPEGSISTLTIQRTEQRDSAMYRCASSPSTSGGPYADTQYFGPGTRLTVL.

This chain links TRBV21-1 with TRBJ1-6; the table's D gene call, TRBD1, was not cross checked with the DNA. TRBV21-1 is marked as a pseudogene. The CDR3 consists of 18 residues. CDR3 protein: CASSVRWGPSSYNSPLHF. In DNA form, the CDR3 reads TGTGCCAGCAGCGTTCGTTGGGGGCCCAGCTCCTATAATTCACCCCTCCACTTT.

V is TRBV7-3 and J is TRBJ2-3, with TRBD2 matching 8 bases. Germline V gene sequence: CDR1 SGHTA, CDR2 FQGTGA. Unmatched junction bases numbered 0, after V lost 9 bases and J lost 1 base. CDR3 length: 12 amino acids. DNA for the CDR3: TGTGCCAGTAGCGGGGGCACAGATACGCAGTATTTT. This sequence encodes CASSGGTDTQYF.

Here the CDR3 reads CAWELGQGGNTIYF. The CDR3 nucleotides read TGTGCCTGGGAACTGGGACAGGGAGGCAACACCATATATTTT. The chain carries TRBV30 and TRBJ1-3; 9 bases are a match to TRBD1. Germline lookup yields CDR1 GTSNPN and CDR2 SVGIG (reference sequence). V shed 5 bases and J 7 bases; nucleotides not matched to a gene: 9. This CDR3 has 14 residues.

The chain recombines TRBV7-9 with TRBJ1-5, with 7 bases identical to TRBD1. The CDR3 spans 15 residues. Trimming removed 4 bases from V and 0 bases from J; junction bases left unmatched: 3. The germline CDR1 and CDR2 sequences are SEHNR and FQNEAQ (reference sequence). CDR3 sequence: CASSSTGDSNQPQHF. As DNA, the CDR3 is TGTGCCAGCAGCTCTACAGGGGATAGCAATCAGCCCCAGCATTTT. Variable domain in full (rest from reference TRBV7-9 and TRBJ1-5): DTGVSQNPRHKITKRGQNVTFRCDPISEHNRLYWYRQTLGQGPEFLTYFQNEAQLEKSRLLSDRFSAERPKGSFSTLEIQRTEQGDSAMYLCASSSTGDSNQPQHFGDGTRLSIL.

Notes on this clone: One end of the junction varies from germline; a read error may be responsible. The V and J genes are TRBV6-1 and TRBJ2-5, with a possible D match to TRBD2 (5 bases). The CDR3 has 15 amino acids. Germline CDR1 and CDR2: MNHNS and SASEGT. CDR3 bases: TGTGCCAGCAGAGAAGCGGATACCCGCACGGAGACCCAGTACTTC. This encodes CASREADTRTETQYF.

The CDR3 reads CASSSGTLSGNTIYF. DNA of the CDR3: TGTGCCAGCAGTTCCGGGACTCTCTCTGGAAACACCATATATTTT. This chain joins TRBV28 and TRBJ1-3; the D gene is possibly TRBD1 (5 bases). This CDR3 has 15 amino acids. The germline V gene encodes CDR1 MDHEN and CDR2 SYDVKM. The ends were cut back, 4 bases at V and 0 bases at J, with 10 bases in the middle.

This clone was seen just once. This sequence joins TRBV6-5 and TRBJ1-4; possible D gene TRBD1, 6 bases. Germline V CDR1 and CDR2: MNHEY, SVGAGI. The CDR3 is 14 amino acids. V dropped 6 bases and J dropped 5 bases, with 13 bases sitting between them. CDR3 in amino acids: CASSRTALNEKLFF. The CDR3, as DNA: TGTGCCAGCAGCCGGACAGCGCTAAATGAAAAACTGTTTTTT.

The chain links TRBV19 to TRBJ2-3; 7 bases map to TRBD2. Trimming cost V 4 bases and J 6 bases; bases outside gene matches: 13. Germline V lookup: CDR1 LNHDA, CDR2 SQIVND (reference sequence). The CDR3 is 16 amino acids. CDR3 amino acids: CASSTGGSTHTDTQYF. CDR3 nucleotides: TGTGCCAGTAGTACGGGGGGATCAACACACACTGATACGCAGTATTTT.

This chain joins TRBV5-1 and TRBJ1-3, with D possibly being TRBD1 (5 bases). From germline, CDR1 is SGHRS and CDR2 YFSETQ. Trimming pared 3 bases from V and 0 bases from J, leaving 13 bases between. The CDR3 loop spans 16 amino acids. This CDR3 reads CASSYDSSNSGNTIYF. The CDR3 coding sequence is TGCGCCAGCAGCTATGACAGCTCAAACTCTGGAAACACCATATATTTT.

J is TRBJ2-3 and V is TRBV5-1, with D possibly being TRBD2 (5 bases). This CDR3 has 15 amino acids. V was cut by 5 bases and J by 3 bases, with 16 bases left in between. Germline CDR1 reads SGHRS; CDR2 reads YFSETQ. The CDR3 sequence is CASSLTSRGTDTQYF. CDR3 bases: TGCGCCAGCAGTCTTACTAGTCGGGGAACAGATACGCAGTATTTT. The complete variable domain, with remaining parts taken from reference TRBV5-1 and TRBJ2-3, reads KAGVTQTPRYLIKTRGQQVTLSCSPISGHRSVSWYQQTPGQGLQFLFEYFSETQRNKGNFPGRFSGRQFSNSRSEMNVSTLELGDSALYLCASSLTSRGTDTQYFGPGTRLTVL.

This sequence joins TRBV29-1 and TRBJ1-2, with 8 bases lining up with TRBD1. Germline loops: CDR1 SQVTM, CDR2 ANQGSEA. After removal of 8 bases from V and 4 bases from J, the junction contained 9 bases not matched to a gene. CDR3 length: 13 amino acids. The CDR3 DNA is TGCAGCATCGGACAGGGACCCTTCTATGGCTACACCTTC. It is translated as CSIGQGPFYGYTF.

The chain is built from TRBV27 and TRBJ2-5; 8 positions match TRBD1. This CDR3 has 18 residues. The trim removed 0 bases at V and 2 bases at J, leaving 11 bases unmatched. Germline V gene sequence: CDR1 MNHEY, CDR2 SMNVEV (reference sequence). The CDR3: CASSLSPRAGGFQETQYF. CDR3 nucleotide sequence: TGTGCCAGCAGTTTATCGCCCCGGGCAGGGGGCTTTCAAGAGACCCAGTACTTC.

The chain combines TRBV28 with TRBJ2-2, with D maybe TRBD1 (6 bases). The CDR3 has 17 amino acids. Trimming shortened V by 0 bases and J by 0 bases, and 11 bases separated the two germline ends. Germline CDR1 is MDHEN and CDR2 is SYDVKM. In DNA, the CDR3 is TGTGCCAGCAGTTTATGGGGCAGGACAGCGAACACCGGGGAGCTGTTTTTT. Its translation is CASSLWGRTANTGELFF. Looking up the rest from reference TRBV28 and TRBJ2-2 gives the full variable domain: DVKVTQSSRYLVKRTGEKVFLECVQDMDHENMFWYRQDPGLGLRLIYFSYDVKMKEKGDIPEGYSVSREKKERFSLILESASTNQTSMYLCASSLWGRTANTGELFFGEGSRLTVL.

The chain links TRBV27 to TRBJ2-7; 7 bases are shared with TRBD1. Germline V lookup: CDR1 MNHEY, CDR2 SMNVEV (reference sequence). CDR3 length equals 16 residues. After removal of 4 bases from V and 4 bases from J, the junction contained 13 bases not matched to a gene. CDR3 nucleotides: TGTGCCAGCAGTTCCGCAGGGGGAGTTTCAGGGTACGAGCAGTACTTC. Encoded protein: CASSSAGGVSGYEQYF.

The chain links TRBV6-5 to TRBJ1-5; 10 bases are a match to TRBD1. The V gene end was trimmed by 5 bases and the J gene end by 7 bases; junction bases not matched to a gene: 5. The CDR3 runs to 14 residues. Germline CDR1 is MNHEY and CDR2 is SVGAGI. The CDR3 nucleotides read TGTGCCAGCAGTACCCGACAGGGGGCCCAGCCCCAGCATTTT. Its protein product is CASSTRQGAQPQHF.